A selection of T cell receptor beta chains follows, all from one sample in a study of beta chain features in type 1 diabetes. Sequenced by immunoSEQ multiplex PCR; TCRdb stores in-frame clones only, minus some. The data contain 160,000 or so clones, about 9% of them seen just once; the ten biggest clones take up 0.45% to 0.55%. The source material was central memory CD4+ T cells from blood. These receptors came from a woman between 18 and 29 years old with type 1 diabetes. Both conserved end residues are part of each CDR3. A D gene is named only where the DNA matches it firmly. Clone size is not always given. Where it is, it says once, few, many or a class for expanded clones.

V	J	length	D	size	DNA	CDR3
TRBV27	TRBJ2-5	13	-	-	TGTGCCAGCAGTTTATCCCGAGGAGAGACCCAGTACTTC	CASSLSRGETQYF
TRBV6-5	TRBJ2-2	12	-	-	TGTGCCAGCAGGCCAGGGACCGGGGAGCTGTTTTTT	CASRPGTGELFF
TRBV14	TRBJ1-4	12	-	-	TGTGCCAGCAGCCAAGGGGGAGGAAAACTGTTTTTT	CASSQGGGKLFF
TRBV7-8	TRBJ2-1	13	-	few	TGTGCCAGCAGCGTGCGGGCCGGGAATGAGCAGTTCTTC	CASSVRAGNEQFF
TRBV7-3	TRBJ2-7	22	TRBD2	-	TGTGCCAGCAGCTTCCGACAGGGGGCGACTAGCGGGAGAAAGAGTTGGGGTTACGAGCAGTACTTC	CASSFRQGATSGRKSWGYEQYF
TRBV28	TRBJ1-2	14	TRBD1	few	TGTGCCAGCATCTCGGGACAGGGGATCTATGGCTACACCTTC	CASISGQGIYGYTF
TRBV23-1	TRBJ2-1	14	TRBD2	few	TGCGCCAGCAGTCAAGGGGCGGGGGACAATGAGCAGTTCTTC	CASSQGAGDNEQFF
TRBV4-3	TRBJ1-1	17	-	few	TGCGCCAGCAGCCAAGAGAGGGTTGGCAGACTTAACACTGAAGCTTTCTTT	CASSQERVGRLNTEAFF
TRBV7-2	TRBJ2-7	14	-	few	TGTGCCAGCACGTTGGGCCCGCTCTCCTACGAGCAGTACTTC	CASTLGPLSYEQYF
TRBV7-2	TRBJ1-1	12	-	few	TGTGCCAGCAGCCCCACAGGGATTGAAGCTTTCTTT	CASSPTGIEAFF
TRBV6-5	TRBJ2-1	14	TRBD1	-	TGTGCCAGCAGTTACGAGAGGACAGGGAAGGTGCAGTTCTTC	CASSYERTGKVQFF
TRBV14	TRBJ1-1	14	TRBD1	-	TGTGCCAGCAGCCGCCAGACAGGGTCCACTGAAGCTTTCTTT	CASSRQTGSTEAFF
TRBV7-2	TRBJ1-1	15	-	few	TGTGCCAGCAGCTTAGCAGTTCCAGACTACACTGAAGCTTTCTTT	CASSLAVPDYTEAFF
TRBV4-3	TRBJ1-2	17	-	-	TGCGCCAGCAGCCAAGATGCTGTGGTAGGGGTCGACTATGGCTACACCTTC	CASSQDAVVGVDYGYTF
TRBV30	TRBJ2-7	13	-	-	TGTGCCTGGAGTAGGGAGCTAGCTTACGAGCAGTACTTC	CAWSRELAYEQYF
TRBV30	TRBJ2-5	14	TRBD1	-	TGTGCCTGGAGTTACAACAGGGGCCAAGAGACCCAGTACTTC	CAWSYNRGQETQYF
TRBV29-1	TRBJ2-1	14	TRBD2	few	TGCAGCGCCCTGGGGCTAGCGGGAGGAGGTGAGCAGTTCTTC	CSALGLAGGGEQFF
TRBV6-5	TRBJ2-7	16	TRBD2	few	TGTGCCAGCAGTTACTCGATTCTAGCGGGGAATTACGAGCAGTACTTC	CASSYSILAGNYEQYF
TRBV6-1	TRBJ2-1	15	TRBD2	-	TGTGCCAGCAGCCTCACTAGCGGGGGCTACAATGAGCAGTTCTTC	CASSLTSGGYNEQFF
TRBV29-1	TRBJ2-7	12	TRBD2	-	TGCAGCGCGGCTAGCGGGACCCTCGGGCAGTACTTC	CSAASGTLGQYF
TRBV7-9	TRBJ1-2	16	-	-	TGTGCCAGCAGCTCCCTTTCCTACGAGGGAGGGATTGGCTACACCTTC	CASSSLSYEGGIGYTF
TRBV27	TRBJ2-1	15	TRBD1	few	TGTGCCAGCAGTTTTCCCGACAGGGTCCTTTTCGAGCAGTTCTTC	CASSFPDRVLFEQFF
TRBV7-2	TRBJ2-6	15	-	few	TGTGCCAGCAGCCAGTGGGGGGCTGGGGCCAACGTCCTGACTTTC	CASSQWGAGANVLTF
TRBV28	TRBJ2-1	13	-	-	TGTGCCAGCAGTCCGTGGCCAGGGAATGAGCAGTTCTTC	CASSPWPGNEQFF
TRBV18	TRBJ1-1	15	-	few	TGTGCCAGCTCACCCTCGGCAGGGAAGAACACTGAAGCTTTCTTT	CASSPSAGKNTEAFF
TRBV11-2	TRBJ2-3	15	-	few	TGTGCCAGCAGCTTAGGGGCCACCACCACAGATACGCAGTATTTT	CASSLGATTTDTQYF
TRBV13	TRBJ2-1	17	TRBD2	-	TGTGCCAGCAGCTTTTCACTAGCGGGTAGGTCCTACAATGAGCAGTTCTTC	CASSFSLAGRSYNEQFF
TRBV5-6	TRBJ2-1	13	-	-	TGTGCCAGCAGCTTTGAGCTAATAAATGAGCAGTTCTTC	CASSFELINEQFF
TRBV6-5	TRBJ2-7	14	-	-	TGTGCCAGCAGTTACTCCGGTCACTCCTACGAGCAGTACTTC	CASSYSGHSYEQYF
TRBV4-2	TRBJ2-1	19	TRBD2	few	TGTGCCAGCAGCCAAGAGGGGCTAGCGGGGGGGCTCTCCTACAATGAGCAGTTCTTC	CASSQEGLAGGLSYNEQFF
TRBV1	TRBJ1-6	13	-	-	TGCACCAGCAGTCACATACCCGGGAGGGACCACAACTTT	CTSSHIPGRDHNF
TRBV18	TRBJ2-3	13	TRBD2	few	TGTGCCAGCTCACCGACTAGCGGAGATACGCAGTATTTT	CASSPTSGDTQYF
TRBV11-2	TRBJ2-1	18	-	few	TGTGCCAGCAGCTACGGTGCGGGGGCCCTCAGCTCCTACAATGAGCAGTTCTTC	CASSYGAGALSSYNEQFF
TRBV20-1	TRBJ2-1	11	-	few	TGCAGTGCTAGACCCCTTTATGAGCAGTTCTTC	CSARPLYEQFF
TRBV9	TRBJ2-3	16	-	-	TGTGCCAGCAGCGTGGGCGGGGGCACAATCACAGATACGCAGTATTTT	CASSVGGGTITDTQYF
TRBV18	TRBJ1-1	13	-	-	TGTGCCAGCTCGCCTACAGCAAACACTGAAGCTTTCTTT	CASSPTANTEAFF
TRBV4-1	TRBJ2-5	16	TRBD1	-	TGCGCCAGCAGCCCGCGGACAGGGGGCGGTCAAGAGACCCAGTACTTC	CASSPRTGGGQETQYF
TRBV6-5	TRBJ2-2	14	-	few	TGTGCCAGCACCCAGGGGCCGCACACCGGGGAGCTGTTTTTT	CASTQGPHTGELFF
TRBV5-1	TRBJ2-2	14	TRBD2	few	TGCGCCAGCAGCTTGCGGGAGGTTCCCGGGGAGCTGTTTTTT	CASSLREVPGELFF
TRBV6-5	TRBJ2-1	15	-	-	TGTGCCAGCAGTCCGCTGCGAGGGGGCGGGGATGAGCAGTTCTTC	CASSPLRGGGDEQFF
TRBV18	TRBJ2-7	14	TRBD1	few	TGTGCCAGCTCACCCGAGACAGGGCCCTACGAGCAGTACTTC	CASSPETGPYEQYF
TRBV9	TRBJ2-7	15	TRBD1	few	TGTGCCAGCAGCCCGGGGGGACAGGGCCTCGGCGAGCAGTACTTC	CASSPGGQGLGEQYF
TRBV9	TRBJ2-2	16	TRBD1	-	TGTGCCAGCAGCGCCCGAGGGGGCGCAAACACCGGGGAGCTGTTTTTT	CASSARGGANTGELFF
TRBV5-6	TRBJ2-4	13	-	-	TGTGCCAGCAGCCTTATAGGACAGGGAGGGGAGTACTTC	CASSLIGQGGEYF
TRBV7-3	TRBJ2-5	13	-	-	TGTGCCAGCAGCTTACTCGGGAGTGAGACCCAGTACTTC	CASSLLGSETQYF
TRBV4-1	TRBJ1-2	12	-	few	TGCGCCAGCAGCCAGTCAGGGGATGGCTACACCTTC	CASSQSGDGYTF
TRBV19	TRBJ1-1	12	-	many	TGTGCCAGCATTTCCCCGGGAAGAGAAGCTTTCTTT	CASISPGREAFF
TRBV2	TRBJ2-6	16	-	-	TGTGCCAGCACCCCACGGGGGGCTGGAGGGGCCAACGTCCTGACTTTC	CASTPRGAGGANVLTF
TRBV4-1	TRBJ2-6	16	-	few	TGCGCCAGCAGCCAAGCTGGCCTCTCTGGGGCCAACGTCCTGACTTTC	CASSQAGLSGANVLTF
TRBV10-3	TRBJ2-5	13	TRBD2	-	TGTGCCATAGCGGGGTTAGCTCAAGAGACCCAGTACTTC	CAIAGLAQETQYF